This TCR beta chain was captured by sequencing in a study of blood T cell repertoires in COVID-19. Study summary: Whether acute or convalescent, the COVID-19 samples came from the United States, Italy and Spain. PBMCs, B-cell-depleted T cells, or T cells provided the cDNA or gDNA that made up the material.

Original data processing: Scientists estimated how many nucleated cells there were by amplifying reference gene primers. Here immunoSEQ multiplex PCR was the method, and the copy in TCRdb shows in-frame clones only, minus some. The V and J calls and the clone size are those of that table, but D and trimming were determined from the DNA. The table lists a few hundred thousand clones, 88% of them singletons, with more than 6.5% in the top ten. With V trimmed by 0 bases and J by 4 bases, 3 bases remained unmatched. CDR1 and CDR2 from the germline V gene are LGHNA and YNFKEQ. The CDR3 spans 15 residues. The receptor was derived from a woman aged 25-40 years who had recovered from COVID-19. Specimen: peripheral blood. The gene calls are TRBV4-2 and TRBJ2-3; 8 bases map to TRBD2. The CDR3 DNA follows: TGTGCCAGCAGCCAAGAAGTGACTAGCGCAGATACGCAGTATTTT. Translating gives CASSQEVTSADTQYF.